The next 21 T cell receptor beta chains were all read from a single sample in a study of beta chain features in type 1 diabetes (dated by TCRdb to the late 2010s). The library came from the immunoSEQ multiplex PCR assay. The entire amount of isolated RNA was reverse transcribed using the High Capacity cDNA Reverse Transcription Kit, so the sequenced TCRB transcripts were expressed ones. TCRdb provides this immuneACCESS table in a form limited to in-frame rearrangements. Some clones are lacking; in checked studies, under half of them reflect an unresolved V gene, and why the rest are absent is not known. For this sample the table gives approximately 730,000 clones, of which around an eighth were detected only once. The ten largest clones represent about 0.02% of the sample. Beyond this particular receptor, the publication reports: In all four CD4+ subsets, TCRB CDR3 length was moderately but significantly shorter in type 1 diabetes patients.

Their antigen targets remain unknown. The sample was naive CD4+ T cells from blood. Sample cell subset or site, as interpreted from the label and publication: true naive CD4+ T cells. Source of these receptors: a man aged 18 to 35 with type 1 diabetes.

This clone was counted only a few times. The chain has TRBV5-1 and TRBJ1-1; maybe TRBD1 (5 bases). V dropped 2 bases and J dropped 1 base, with 15 bases sitting between them. Germline assignment: CDR1 SGHRS and CDR2 YFSETQ. The CDR3 has 16 residues. This CDR3 reads CASSFGGEGTNTEAFF. CDR3 coding DNA: TGCGCCAGCAGCTTTGGAGGTGAGGGGACGAACACTGAAGCTTTCTTT.

The sample holds a few counts of this clone. The chain couples TRBV19 to TRBJ2-6; D is uncertain. The CDR3 loop spans 17 amino acids. CDR1 is LNHDA and CDR2 is SQIVND in the germline V gene (reference sequence). The V end was cut by 0 bases, the J end by 5 bases, with 14 bases between. The CDR3 nucleotides read TGTGCCAGTAGTATAGACCCTACTCGGGCTTGGGCCAACGTCCTGACTTTC. Translating it yields CASSIDPTRAWANVLTF. Based on the CDR3 plus reference TRBV19 and TRBJ2-6, the full variable domain is DGGITQSPKYLFRKEGQNVTLSCEQNLNHDAMYWYRQDPGQGLRLIYYSQIVNDFQKGDIAEGYSVSREKKESFPLTVTSAQKNPTAFYLCASSIDPTRAWANVLTFGAGSRLTVL.

V is TRBV13 and J is TRBJ2-1; tentative D call: TRBD1 (6 bases). The CDR3 is made up of 15 amino acids. Trimming pared 5 bases from V and 0 bases from J, leaving 11 bases between. Germline loops: CDR1 PRHDT, CDR2 FYEKMQ (reference sequence). The CDR3 DNA reads as TGTGCCAGCAGCCAGGACAGCGCCTCCTACAATGAGCAGTTCTTC. This translates into CASSQDSASYNEQFF.

This clone was detected only a few times. This chain connects TRBV5-6 to TRBJ2-2, with 8 positions matching TRBD1. Germline trimming cut 4 bases from V and 1 base from J; bases unmatched to any gene: 6. Germline loops: CDR1 SGHDT, CDR2 YYEEEE. This CDR3 has 16 amino acids. CDR3 sequence: CASSPRGQRNTGELFF. CDR3 nucleotide sequence: TGTGCCAGCAGCCCCAGGGGGCAAAGGAACACCGGGGAGCTGTTTTTT.

This clone came up a few times. The chain is built from TRBV9 and TRBJ2-7; TRBD2 agrees at 8 bases. The CDR3 length is 15 residues. In germline, CDR1 is SGDLS, CDR2 YYNGEE. V shed 4 bases and J 1 base; nucleotides not matched to a gene: 7. The CDR3 spells CASSPRGGISYEQYF. As DNA, the CDR3 is TGTGCCAGCAGCCCCCGGGGGGGAATTTCCTACGAGCAGTACTTC.

V and J are TRBV28 and TRBJ2-5, with 10 bases matching TRBD2. Looked up from germline, CDR1 is MDHEN and CDR2 is SYDVKM. V dropped 8 bases and J dropped 5; count of bases not matched to a gene: 11. The CDR3 extends over 15 amino acids. CDR3 in DNA: TGTGCCAGCGCGGGGCTAGCGGGGGCCGAGGAGACCCAGTACTTC. The encoded protein is CASAGLAGAEETQYF. Full variable domain (rest looked up from reference TRBV28 and TRBJ2-5): DVKVTQSSRYLVKRTGEKVFLECVQDMDHENMFWYRQDPGLGLRLIYFSYDVKMKEKGDIPEGYSVSREKKERFSLILESASTNQTSMYLCASAGLAGAEETQYFGPGTRLLVL.

J is TRBJ2-3 and V is TRBV30; 7 bases are shared with TRBD2. CDR3 length: 15 amino acids. The germline gives CDR1 GTSNPN, CDR2 SVGIG (reference sequence). The V gene end was trimmed by 1 base and the J gene end by 2 bases; junction bases not matched to a gene: 6. In nucleotides, the CDR3 is TGTGCCTGGAGTGCCTCCGGGACTACCACAGATACGCAGTATTTT. Protein product: CAWSASGTTTDTQYF.

Only a few counts were recorded for this clone. The same CDR3 is also encoded by other DNA sequences in this sample. The chain combines TRBV6-5 with TRBJ1-1; D might be TRBD1 (6 bases). V lost 0 bases and J lost 5, with 10 bases in between. Germline loops: CDR1 MNHEY, CDR2 SVGAGI. The CDR3 runs to 14 residues. CDR3 residues: CASSYSQGSTEAFF. DNA of the CDR3: TGTGCCAGCAGTTACTCGCAGGGGTCTACTGAAGCTTTCTTT.

As regards this clone: The sample contains more than one DNA sequence encoding this CDR3. The gene calls are TRBV18 and TRBJ2-3; D is unresolved. Trimming cost V 2 bases and J 2 bases, with 5 bases left between them. Germline-derived CDR1 and CDR2 are KGHSH and LQKENI. The CDR3 loop spans 13 amino acids. Here the CDR3 reads CASSPDLTDTQYF. Written as DNA, the CDR3 is TGTGCCAGCTCACCAGACCTCACAGATACGCAGTATTTT.

This clone was recorded many times. V usage is TRBV7-9 and J usage is TRBJ1-4, with D unclear. With 5 bases removed from V and 0 bases from J, the gap between germline ends came to 10 bases. Per the germline V gene, CDR1 is SEHNR and CDR2 is FQNEAQ (reference sequence). This CDR3 region has 15 residues. CDR3 protein: CASSPIGATNEKLFF. CDR3 coding DNA: TGTGCCAGCAGCCCGATTGGAGCAACTAATGAAAAACTGTTTTTT. Together with reference TRBV7-9 and TRBJ1-4, the CDR3 gives the full variable domain: DTGVSQNPRHKITKRGQNVTFRCDPISEHNRLYWYRQTLGQGPEFLTYFQNEAQLEKSRLLSDRFSAERPKGSFSTLEIQRTEQGDSAMYLCASSPIGATNEKLFFGSGTQLSVL.

This sequence joins TRBV7-9 and TRBJ1-1, with D unresolved. Per the germline V gene, CDR1 is SEHNR and CDR2 is FQNEAQ (reference sequence). Trimming shortened V by 3 bases and J by 5 bases, and 13 bases separated the two germline ends. The CDR3 loop spans 14 amino acids. The CDR3 nucleotides are TGTGCCAGCAGCTTGGCCTCAAGGGAAACTGAAGCTTTCTTT. Translating it yields CASSLASRETEAFF.

The chain uses TRBV12-5 and TRBJ2-1; 7 nucleotides align to TRBD2. Germline CDR1 is LGHNT and CDR2 is FRNRAP. The CDR3 is 13 residues long. Losses at the gene ends were 0 bases for V and 9 bases for J; bases not matched to a gene: 2. In nucleotides, the CDR3 is TGTGCTAGTGGTTTGGTCTCGGGGGGTGAGCAGTTCTTC. Its protein is CASGLVSGGEQFF.

This clone was observed a few times. The V gene is TRBV7-2, the J gene TRBJ1-5, with TRBD1 as a possible D gene (6 bases). V was pared by 10 bases and J by 15 bases, with 22 bases between. The CDR3 loop spans 12 amino acids. Germline CDR1 reads SGHTA; CDR2 reads FQGNSA. CDR3 nucleotide sequence: TGTGCCACCGAAGAAAGACAGGCCCTCTCGCATTTT. This sequence encodes CATEERQALSHF.

This clone was seen only a few times. This chain connects TRBV5-6 to TRBJ2-1, with 7 bases lining up with TRBD2. Germline V gene sequence: CDR1 SGHDT, CDR2 YYEEEE. The CDR3 has 14 amino acids. With V trimmed by 7 bases and J by 7 bases, 11 bases remained unmatched. The CDR3 DNA is TGTGCCAGCCTCCCTCCCGGGGGGTGGAATGAGCAGTTCTTC. Protein product: CASLPPGGWNEQFF. The full variable domain, with the rest looked up from reference TRBV5-6 and TRBJ2-1, is DAGVTQSPTHLIKTRGQQVTLRCSPKSGHDTVSWYQQALGQGPQFIFQYYEEEERQRGNFPDRFSGHQFPNYSSELNVNALLLGDSALYLCASLPPGGWNEQFFGPGTRLTVL.

The J gene is TRBJ2-7, the V gene TRBV9; D not resolved. Trimming took off 3 bases at V and 2 bases at J, with 12 bases between the two ends. The V gene's germline CDR1 is SGDLS and CDR2 YYNGEE. The CDR3 consists of 14 residues. CDR3 protein: CASSAQDGPYEQYF. CDR3 DNA sequence: TGTGCCAGCAGCGCCCAAGACGGACCCTACGAGCAGTACTTC.

In its sample, this clone was seen a few times. J is TRBJ2-5 and V is TRBV13; D perhaps matches TRBD2 (7 bases). The CDR3 extends over 16 amino acids. Trimming took 5 bases from V and 0 from J, leaving 16 bases between them. The germline V gene encodes CDR1 PRHDT and CDR2 FYEKMQ (reference sequence). The CDR3 DNA reads as TGTGCCAGCAGCCGCCGGGGGGCTTCGTACCAAGAGACCCAGTACTTC. Amino acid sequence: CASSRRGASYQETQYF.

This clone was counted a few times. This chain uses TRBV2 with TRBJ2-5, with no clear D. CDR1 is SNHLY, CDR2 FYNNEI, per germline. The CDR3 spans 14 residues. Between the trimmed V and J ends, which lost 1 base and 4 bases, there was a span of 10 bases. CDR3 nucleotide sequence: TGTGCCAGCAGTGAAGGGCCGATAGGAGAGACCCAGTACTTC. Translation: CASSEGPIGETQYF.

V is TRBV19 and J is TRBJ2-1; 10 bases are shared with TRBD2. The V gene end was trimmed by 10 bases and the J gene end by 2 bases; junction bases not matched to a gene: 5. CDR1 and CDR2 from the germline V gene are LNHDA and SQIVND (reference sequence). The CDR3 spans 14 residues. CDR3 sequence reads: CAIGSGGAYNEQFF. CDR3 bases: TGTGCCATTGGAAGCGGGGGGGCCTACAATGAGCAGTTCTTC.

V gene TRBV27 combines with J gene TRBJ1-1, with D uncertain. The V gene lost 3 bases and the J gene lost 4 bases, with 9 bases spanning the gap. Germline V gives CDR1 MNHEY, CDR2 SMNVEV (reference sequence). This CDR3 contains 13 residues. The CDR3 region is CASSFGFGTEAFF. CDR3 coding DNA: TGTGCCAGCAGTTTTGGTTTCGGCACTGAAGCTTTCTTT.

The gene calls are TRBV5-1 and TRBJ2-7; possible D gene TRBD1, 6 bases. This CDR3 is 14 amino acids long. Germline CDR1 reads SGHRS; CDR2 reads YFSETQ. Trimming left V 3 bases short and J 0 bases short, with 10 bases between. The CDR3 here is CASSSGDYSYEQYF. The CDR3 nucleotides are TGCGCCAGCAGCTCAGGGGATTACTCCTACGAGCAGTACTTC.

V and J are TRBV2 and TRBJ2-7; tentatively, D is TRBD2 (5 bases). The ends were cut back, 8 bases at V and 3 bases at J, with 11 bases in the middle. This CDR3 comprises 12 residues. CDR1 SNHLY and CDR2 FYNNEI come from the germline V gene. CDR3 amino acids: CASGGNFYEQYF. As DNA, the CDR3 is TGTGCCAGCGGAGGAAACTTCTACGAGCAGTACTTC.